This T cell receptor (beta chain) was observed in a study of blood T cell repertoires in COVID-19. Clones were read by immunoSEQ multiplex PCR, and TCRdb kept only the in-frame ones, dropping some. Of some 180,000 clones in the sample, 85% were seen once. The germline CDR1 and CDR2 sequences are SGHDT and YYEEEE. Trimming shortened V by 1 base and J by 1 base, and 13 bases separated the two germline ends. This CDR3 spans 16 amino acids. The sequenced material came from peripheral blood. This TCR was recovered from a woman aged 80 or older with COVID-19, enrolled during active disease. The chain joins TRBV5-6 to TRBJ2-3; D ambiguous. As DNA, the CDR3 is TGTGCCAGCAGCTTGAACCTGATTAGTCGCACAGATACGCAGTATTTT. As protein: CASSLNLISRTDTQYF.